This T cell receptor (beta chain) is drawn from a study of cytomegalovirus exposure and HLA in healthy donors. The protocol was immunoSEQ multiplex PCR, while the TCRdb copy is restricted to in-frame clones and leaves out a portion. The table includes about 110,000 clones, roughly 90% detected once. This clone was counted a few times. Sequencing input: PBMCs. The TCR originated in a woman younger than 45 in good health and CMV-seropositive.

CDR3 nucleotides: TGTGCCAGCACGACCAGCGCGATCTACGAGCAGTACTTC. Its protein product is CASTTSAIYEQYF. V and J are TRBV6-7 and TRBJ2-7; D remains unclear. TRBV6-7 is annotated as an ORF whose role is uncertain. Trimming cost V 7 bases and J 3 bases, with 13 bases left between them. The CDR3 has 13 amino acids.